This note documents a single T cell receptor beta chain sequence. Trimming took 3 bases from V and 7 from J, leaving 25 bases between them. CDR1 and CDR2 (germline): MGHDK, SYGVNS. This CDR3 has 18 amino acids. For sorted subsets, about 0.2 ug DNA per replicate equaled about 31,000 T cell genomes. Produced via immunoSEQ multiplex PCR; TCRdb's table is partial and in-frame only. The sample has 2 million to 2.5 million clones, 80% to 95% seen once. The data were obtained in a study of shared clonotypes between healthy human individuals. The sequencing sample was made of naive CD4+ T cells from PBMCs. The subset was: CD45RA+ positively selected. The TCR originated in a man younger than 35 in good health. Some clones in this sample may be carry-over from other donors' samples. The V call is TRBV25-1, the J call TRBJ2-4, with a possible D match to TRBD1 (6 bases). The CDR3 loop is CASSDDKGGAGRANIQYF. DNA of the CDR3: TGTGCCAGCAGTGACGATAAAGGGGGAGCTGGAAGGGCGAACATTCAGTACTTC.